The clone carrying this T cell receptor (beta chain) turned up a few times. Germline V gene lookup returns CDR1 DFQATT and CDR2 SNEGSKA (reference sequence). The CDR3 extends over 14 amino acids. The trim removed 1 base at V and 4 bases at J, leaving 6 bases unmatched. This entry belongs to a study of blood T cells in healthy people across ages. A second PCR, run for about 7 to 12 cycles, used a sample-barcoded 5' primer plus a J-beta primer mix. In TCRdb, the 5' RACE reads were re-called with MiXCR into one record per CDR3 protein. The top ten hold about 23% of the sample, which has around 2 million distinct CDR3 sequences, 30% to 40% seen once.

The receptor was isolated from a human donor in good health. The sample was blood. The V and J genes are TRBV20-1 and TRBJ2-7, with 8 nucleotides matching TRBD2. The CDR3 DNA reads TGCAGTGCTAGAGTTGAGGAGCGGGGGTACGAGCAGTACTTC. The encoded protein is CSARVEERGYEQYF.